The TCR beta chain described here comes from a study of T cell responses to AZD1222 COVID-19 vaccine (dated by TCRdb to the early 2020s). Regarding the research as a whole: A total of about 230 trial participants underwent TCR sequencing, of whom 207 received two doses of AZD1222 and about 26 received two doses of the MenACWY control vaccine. Trial participants were enrolled by age into 18-55, 56-69 and 70-plus year subgroups, with about 150, 28 and 57 TCR-sequenced participants respectively.

The CDR3 has 11 amino acids, counting the end cysteine and phenylalanine. Only the CDR3 DNA is retained, 33 bases long and in frame from the first base. Sequences GTSNPN (CDR1) and SVGIG (CDR2) are obtained from the germline V gene (reference sequence). Relative to germline, V is 1 base shorter and J is 5 bases shorter, with 5 bases between their ends. The CDR3 regions of human TCRbeta chains were analyzed by immunosequencing. The authors' pipeline ran thus. Repertoire TCRs were matched against a reference library of SARS-CoV-2-specific TCRs generated with the MIRA antigen-specificity platform. Breadth was defined as the fraction of unique TCRs that were SARS-CoV-2-associated. Depth was defined as the fraction of total T cells that were SARS-CoV-2-associated. Each spike-specific TCR was assigned to its reactive spike region and to a CD4 or CD8 class using the MIRA data. Log10-transformed breadth and depth values were compared by one-way ANOVA with Sidak's multiple comparisons tests. TCRdb obtained this table from immuneACCESS and retained in-frame rearrangements with V and J assigned. These tables miss some clones; where compared with another copy, unresolved V genes account for less than half of the shortfall, and the remainder is unexplained. That table gives V, J and clone size, and the DNA gave D and trimming. For this sample the table gives 65,000 to 85,000 clones, of which under 90% were detected only once. The ten largest clones represent around an eighth of the sample.

The meaning of the sample's time point label: about 28 days (+/-7) after the second vaccine dose. Because spike-specific TCR depth and breadth did not differ between the two schedules, AZD1222 recipients who got a second dose at roughly 4 weeks were pooled with those who got a second dose at roughly 12 weeks. The vaccinee samples were drawn from two UK trials, COV001 and COV002, one of which was a single-blind randomized controlled phase 2/3 trial testing AZD1222 (ChAdOx1 nCoV-19) in healthy adults. For TCRbeta chain sequencing, PBMC samples from trial participants were taken at day 0 and at day 28 after the second dose. Details on this clone: The antigen it binds to is not known. There are no base qualities to consult, and no much larger clone falls within one base.

The full study reports these points: Nearly half of unique spike-specific TCRs reportedly recognized epitopes outside regions mutated in the B.1.351 and B.1.1.7 variants. Participants were mostly white British and included more females than males, and it was suggested by the authors that clonal diversity may have been underestimated. The 56-69-year group was small, and its depth increase did not reach significance, likely because of low power. Conclusions about previously exposed vaccinees were limited because only five to seven AZD1222 recipients were SARS-CoV-2 seropositive at baseline. The vaccine-associated CD4 TCRs covered the entire spike protein, and the dominant responses fell in regions 160-218 and 743-854. Because no samples from the day 14 peak response were available, repertoires could be characterized only after the peak T cell response. After two AZD1222 doses, spike-specific TCR breadth and depth were significantly higher than at day 0 and than in MenACWY recipients.

Recombination linked TRBV30 to TRBJ1-2, with the D gene uncertain. The TCR sequence derives from an adult who received the AZD1222 COVID-19 vaccine. Sequencing used peripheral blood, obtained 28 days after the second AZD1222 dose. This receptor carries the CDR3 CAWSDDYGYTF. The DNA sequence follows: TGTGCCTGGAGTGACGATTATGGCTACACCTTC.